Described below is a single T cell receptor (beta chain) sequence and its context. The data derive from a study of blood T cell repertoires in COVID-19. TCRdb's copy holds only in-frame clones and misses some; the assay was immunoSEQ multiplex PCR. Among about 190,000 clones listed, 90% were seen once. The sequence derives from a man aged 45-60 years with acute or convalescent COVID-19. The material sequenced was peripheral blood.

The CDR3 DNA reads as TGTGCCACCAGCGGGGGGCAGACTAGCGTCGATGAGCAGTTCTTC. Its protein is CATSGGQTSVDEQFF. V usage is TRBV15 and J usage is TRBJ2-1; 8 nucleotides line up with TRBD2. The V gene end was trimmed by 5 bases and the J gene end by 8 bases; junction bases not matched to a gene: 11. The germline V gene encodes CDR1 LNHNV and CDR2 YYDKDF (reference sequence). The CDR3 loop spans 15 amino acids.